The 15 T cell receptor beta chains presented below share a single source sample, sequenced in a study of blood T cells in healthy people across ages. The authors ran a second PCR of about 6 to 11 cycles using a sample-barcoded 5' primer and a J-beta primer mix. TCRdb analysed the 5' RACE reads with MiXCR anew, one entry per CDR3 protein. The data contain fewer than 1.5 million distinct CDR3 sequences, around 39% of them singletons. Sequences were obtained from blood. The origin of the receptors is a woman aged 18-29 years in good health.

A note on this clonotype: One junction end disagrees with the germline gene, perhaps due to a read error. The CDR3: CATSPTGLKTQYF. CDR3 DNA sequence: TGTGCCACCAGTCCGACAGGGTTGAAGACCCAGTACTTC. The rearrangement links TRBV10-3 to TRBJ2-5; 7 bases line up with TRBD1. CDR1 is ENHRY and CDR2 is SYGVKD in the germline V gene. The CDR3 totals 13 residues.

The chain has TRBV9 and TRBJ2-7, with TRBD1 as a possible D gene (6 bases). Trimming took off 3 bases at V and 3 bases at J, with 13 bases between the two ends. Germline CDR1 is SGDLS and CDR2 is YYNGEE. The CDR3 contains 14 residues. The CDR3 here is CASSEYLQGYEQYF. The CDR3 coding sequence is TGTGCCAGCAGCGAATACCTACAGGGCTACGAGCAGTACTTC.

CDR3 coding DNA: TGTGCCAGCAGCCAAGACGGTAGGGCGTTTGGCTACTCCTACGAGCAGTACTTC. Translated: CASSQDGRAFGYSYEQYF. The gene calls are TRBV14 and TRBJ2-7; D is undetermined. V was shortened by 0 bases and J by 0 bases, with 18 bases between the two germline ends. From germline, CDR1 is SGHDN and CDR2 FVKESK. The CDR3 is 18 residues long.

In this sample, this clonotype turned up a few times. This chain links TRBV28 with TRBJ1-6, with TRBD1 as a possible D gene (6 bases). Germline loops: CDR1 MDHEN, CDR2 SYDVKM. The CDR3 extends over 16 amino acids. With 4 bases removed from V and 9 bases from J, the gap between germline ends came to 19 bases. CDR3 residues: CASSSPSTGTFSPLHF. The DNA for the CDR3 is TGTGCCAGCAGTTCGCCGTCGACAGGCACATTTTCACCCCTCCACTTT.

This clonotype was seen a few times. The chain links TRBV29-1 to TRBJ1-1; D is possibly TRBD1 (6 bases). Per the germline V gene, CDR1 is SQVTM and CDR2 is ANQGSEA. V was shortened by 7 bases and J by 4 bases, with 22 bases between the two germline ends. The CDR3 consists of 15 residues. CDR3 loop: CSAVGRTPRGTEAFF. The CDR3 nucleotides read TGCAGCGCCGTCGGCAGGACCCCCAGGGGCACTGAAGCTTTCTTT.

On this clonotype itself: The junction departs from germline at one end; a sequencing error may be responsible. V is TRBV4-1 and J is TRBJ1-1; 7 nucleotides line up with TRBD1. The germline gives CDR1 MGHRA, CDR2 YSYEKL. The length of the CDR3 is 12 residues. This CDR3 reads CASRQGGLEAFF. Here the CDR3 DNA reads TGCGCCAGCAGGCAAGGGGGCCTGGAAGCTTTCTTT.

This clonotype was found once. The chain combines TRBV6-6 with TRBJ2-1; D not certain. This CDR3 has 14 residues. The V and J ends lost 4 bases and 2 bases respectively, with 9 bases between them. CDR1 is MNHNY, CDR2 SVGAGI, per germline (reference sequence). This CDR3 reads CASSSPTTYNEQFF. CDR3 DNA sequence: TGTGCCAGCAGTTCACCGACCACCTACAATGAGCAGTTCTTC.

The V gene is TRBV5-1, the J gene TRBJ2-7; D may correspond to TRBD1 or TRBD2 (5 bases each). The germline CDR1 and CDR2 sequences are SGHRS and YFSETQ. The CDR3 spans 14 residues. Trimming pared 7 bases from V and 3 bases from J, leaving 17 bases between. The CDR3 loop reads CASLRDLGDYEQYF. The CDR3 DNA follows: TGCGCCAGCCTCCGGGACCTCGGGGACTACGAGCAGTACTTC.

This rearrangement joins TRBV20-1 to TRBJ2-1; 8 nucleotides agree with TRBD2. Trimming at V came to 7 bases and at J to 0 bases, leaving 8 bases not matched to a gene. Germline V CDR1 and CDR2: DFQATT, SNEGSKA (reference sequence). This CDR3 has 15 residues. The CDR3, as DNA: TGCAGTGTGGCGGGGGGTCCCGGCTCCTACAATGAGCAGTTCTTC. Translation gives CSVAGGPGSYNEQFF.

V usage is TRBV5-1 and J usage is TRBJ2-3, with TRBD2 matching 10 bases. J gave up 7 bases and V 0 bases, and 8 bases lay outside the gene matches. Germline V CDR1 and CDR2: SGHRS, YFSETQ. This CDR3 comprises 16 residues. In nucleotides, the CDR3 is TGCGCCAGCAGCTTGGGGGGACTAGCGTCTTCGAATACGCAGTATTTT. Residues: CASSLGGLASSNTQYF.

Only a few counts were recorded for this clonotype. The CDR3 region is CASSLWRLNQNEQFF. The CDR3 bases are TGTGCCAGCAGCTTGTGGAGGCTAAACCAGAATGAGCAGTTCTTC. V is TRBV7-9 and J is TRBJ2-1; tentatively, D is TRBD2 (5 bases). Germline CDR1 and CDR2: SEHNR and FQNEAQ (reference sequence). The CDR3 totals 15 residues. V was cut by 3 bases and J by 7 bases, with 16 bases left in between.

Comments on this clonotype: The junction departs from the called germline gene at one end, perhaps through a read error. V is TRBV6-4 and J is TRBJ2-1; no reliable D call. The DNA end lines up better with TRBJ2-7; the J call may be wrong. CDR3 length: 12 amino acids. Per germline, CDR1 MRHNA and CDR2 SNTAGT. CDR3 sequence: CASRDFYNEQYF. The CDR3 DNA follows: TGTGCCAGCAGAGACTTCTACAATGAGCAGTACTTC.

A note on this clonotype: One junction end disagrees with the germline gene, perhaps due to a read error. The gene calls are TRBV20-1 and TRBJ1-1; TRBD1 matches 8 bases. The CDR3 length is 15 residues. Germline V gene lookup returns CDR1 DFQATT and CDR2 SNEGSKA (reference sequence). This CDR3 is CSASQGARLDTEAFF. In DNA form, the CDR3 reads TGCAGCGCTAGCCAGGGGGCTCGGTTGGACACTGAAGCTTTCTTT.

The chain combines TRBV20-1 with TRBJ2-7, with 8 nucleotides matching TRBD2. The CDR3 runs 14 residues. Germline V lookup: CDR1 DFQATT, CDR2 SNEGSKA (reference sequence). V was clipped by 3 bases and J by 2 bases; unmatched bases: 6. CDR3 bases: TGCAGTGCTAGGGAGCGGGAGTTCGCCTACGAGCAGTACTTC. Amino acids: CSAREREFAYEQYF.

This rearrangement joins TRBV6-6 to TRBJ2-5; TRBD2 matches at 9 bases. This CDR3 is built from 17 residues. Per the germline V gene, CDR1 is MNHNY and CDR2 is SVGAGI (reference sequence). J was trimmed by 1 base and V by 1 base; bases with no gene match: 7. The CDR3 loop reads CASSYLKSSGIQETQYF. In DNA form, the CDR3 reads TGTGCCAGCAGTTACTTGAAGTCTAGCGGGATCCAAGAGACCCAGTACTTC.